This is a list of T cell receptor beta chains from one sample in a study of blood T cell repertoires in COVID-19. Method: immunoSEQ multiplex PCR; TCRdb's copy keeps in-frame clones and lacks some. This sample has over 40,000 clones, with roughly 84% found just once. Sample: peripheral blood. These receptors came from a man older than 75 with active COVID-19. Both conserved end residues are trimmed from each CDR3. The size field is filled for only some rows; it gives once, few, many or a size class.

clone_size | j_call | v_call | cdr3_aa
- | TRBJ2-7 | TRBV14 | ASSQDTSGGGIYYEQY
- | TRBJ1-4 | TRBV3-1/TRBV3-2 | ASSQGPGRDEKLF
- | TRBJ2-7 | TRBV10-3 | AISDSGTGGYEQH
- | TRBJ2-7 | TRBV9 | ASSAQTGGGAFSVEQY
- | TRBJ2-1 | TRBV19 | ASRAQGQQF
- | TRBJ2-1 | TRBV19 | ASSNRAGQHNEQF
- | TRBJ2-3 | TRBV15 | ATSRDPSGRKDTQY
- | TRBJ2-4 | TRBV3-1/TRBV3-2 | ASSQVFLAKNIQY
once | TRBJ1-2 | TRBV6-1 | ASSEGGGGFIYGYT
- | TRBJ1-1 | TRBV28 | ASSLGGRANTEAF
- | TRBJ2-7 | TRBV11-1 | ASSTHRQEVAYEQY
- | TRBJ2-1 | TRBV24-1 | ATSDSGLPL
- | TRBJ1-2 | TRBV5-6 | ASSAGVADYGYT
few | TRBJ2-7 | TRBV5-1 | ASSLSGTGGWEQY
- | TRBJ1-3 | TRBV3-1/TRBV3-2 | ASSQDSRWSESGNTIY
- | TRBJ1-1 | TRBV27 | ASKHNKMNTEAF
once | TRBJ2-2 | TRBV7-6 | ASSLGPGTRTNTGELF
few | TRBJ1-4 | TRBV5-1 | ASSLGQGVQKLF
- | TRBJ2-2 | TRBV5-1 | ASSLPGANTGELF
- | TRBJ2-5 | TRBV6-5 | ASSYSIARVETQY
- | TRBJ2-7 | TRBV5-4 | ASSLGVAGEPYEQY
- | TRBJ2-2 | TRBV27 | ASRSGRVTGELF
- | TRBJ2-5 | TRBV19 | ASSPTAQGGRKTQY
- | TRBJ1-5 | TRBV7-9 | QTRGLQGSNQPQH
once | TRBJ2-3 | TRBV4-2 | ASSQDYRTDTQY
few | TRBJ1-4 | TRBV27 | ASRFDGGSNEKLF
once | TRBJ2-2 | TRBV5-1 | ASSLGYTGGNTGELF
few | TRBJ1-6 | TRBV6-5 | ASRQGDSPLH
- | TRBJ1-6 | TRBV9 | ASSSQTENNSPLH
- | TRBJ1-3 | TRBV18 | ASSPGNSGNTIY
- | TRBJ1-4 | TRBV10-2 | ASSDWQGNEKLF
- | TRBJ2-1 | TRBV12-5 | ARGSGSLLHEQF
- | TRBJ2-7 | TRBV23-1 | ASSQSGGISYEQY
- | TRBJ2-7 | TRBV4-1 | ASSPRGGRAEYEQY
few | TRBJ2-3 | TRBV30 | AWSAREGSTDTQY
- | TRBJ2-1 | TRBV4-2 | ASSQVAYTSGSSYNEQF
- | TRBJ1-1 | TRBV19 | ASSIGGGAAEAF
- | TRBJ2-7 | TRBV5-1 | ASSPTPGQGLYEQY
- | TRBJ2-7 | TRBV4-3 | ASSQGLVLGGATYEQY
- | TRBJ2-2 | TRBV5-4 | ASSSVGELF
once | TRBJ2-1 | TRBV30 | AWEQQGPYNEQF
- | TRBJ2-2 | TRBV7-3 | ASTSGNRDHTGELF
- | TRBJ2-7 | TRBV6-2/TRBV6-3 | ASSYLSGISYPYEQY
- | TRBJ1-1 | TRBV6-5 | ASSRNTEAF
few | TRBJ2-1 | TRBV13 | ASSVSGSSYNEQF
- | TRBJ2-4 | TRBV3-1/TRBV3-2 | ASSHGGDIQY
- | TRBJ2-3 | TRBV30 | AWSHDGDFTDTQY
- | TRBJ2-1 | TRBV11-2 | ASSLGAGLGINEQF
- | TRBJ2-4 | TRBV2 | ASSYQNIQY
once | TRBJ2-7 | TRBV10-3 | AISETNRVGEGSYEQY
few | TRBJ1-1 | TRBV5-1 | ASNPGTGGIEAF
few | TRBJ1-2 | TRBV4-1 | ASSQVGLRGYT
- | TRBJ1-1 | TRBV5-4 | ASSSRAGRKTEAF
- | TRBJ2-5 | TRBV7-2 | ASSSGLAGGQETQY